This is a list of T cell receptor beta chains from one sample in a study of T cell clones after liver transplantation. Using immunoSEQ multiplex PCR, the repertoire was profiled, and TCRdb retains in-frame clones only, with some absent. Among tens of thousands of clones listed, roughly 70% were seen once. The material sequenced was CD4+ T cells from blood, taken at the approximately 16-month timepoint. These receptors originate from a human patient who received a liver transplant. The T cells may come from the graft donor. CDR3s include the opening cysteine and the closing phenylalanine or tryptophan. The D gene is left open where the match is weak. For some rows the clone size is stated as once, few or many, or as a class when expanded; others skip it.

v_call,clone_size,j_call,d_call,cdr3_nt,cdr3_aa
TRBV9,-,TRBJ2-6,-,TGTGCCAGCAGCCCCACGGACTCTGGGGCCAACGTCCTGACTTTC,CASSPTDSGANVLTF
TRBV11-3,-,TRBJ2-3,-,TGTGCCAGCAGCTTAGGAGGGGGGAGCACAGATACGCAGTATTTT,CASSLGGGSTDTQYF
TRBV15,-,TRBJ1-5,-,TGTGCCACCAGCAGAGAAAGTTTAGGACAGCCCCAGCATTTT,CATSRESLGQPQHF
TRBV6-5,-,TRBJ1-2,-,TGTGCCAGCAGCTCAATAGCCGGTGGCTACACCTTC,CASSSIAGGYTF
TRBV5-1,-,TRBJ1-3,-,TGCGCCAGCAGCTTGGCCGGGGGCTCTGGAAACACCATATATTTT,CASSLAGGSGNTIYF
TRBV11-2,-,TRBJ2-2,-,TGTGCCAGCGGTCGGACAGGCGGGGGCCGGGACACCGGGGAGCTGTTTTTT,CASGRTGGGRDTGELFF
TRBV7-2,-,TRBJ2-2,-,TGTGCCAGCAGCTTAGGGATTATGGCGGCCGGCACCGGGGAGCTGTTTTTT,CASSLGIMAAGTGELFF
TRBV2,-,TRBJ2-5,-,TGTGCCAGCAGGACTGAAGCAGAGACCCAGTACTTC,CASRTEAETQYF
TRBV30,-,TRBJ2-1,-,TGTGCCTGGAGTGGGGCCGGGGTTAATGAGCAGTTCTTC,CAWSGAGVNEQFF
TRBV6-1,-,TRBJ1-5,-,TGTGCCAGCAGTGAATCCGGGAAACAGCCCCAGCATTTT,CASSESGKQPQHF
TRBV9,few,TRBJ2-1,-,TGTGCCAGCAGCGTAGACGGGACCGATTACAATGAGCAGTTCTTC,CASSVDGTDYNEQFF
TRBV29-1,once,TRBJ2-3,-,TGCAGCGTTTCGCGAGCGGTCACAGATACGCAGTATTTT,CSVSRAVTDTQYF
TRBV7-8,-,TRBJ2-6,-,TGTGCCAGCAGCTTGGGGGCCTCTGGGGCCAACGTCCTGACTTTC,CASSLGASGANVLTF
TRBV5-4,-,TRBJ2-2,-,TGTGCCAGCAGCTTGGGACAGGCAGCGAACACCGGGGAGCTGTTTTTT,CASSLGQAANTGELFF